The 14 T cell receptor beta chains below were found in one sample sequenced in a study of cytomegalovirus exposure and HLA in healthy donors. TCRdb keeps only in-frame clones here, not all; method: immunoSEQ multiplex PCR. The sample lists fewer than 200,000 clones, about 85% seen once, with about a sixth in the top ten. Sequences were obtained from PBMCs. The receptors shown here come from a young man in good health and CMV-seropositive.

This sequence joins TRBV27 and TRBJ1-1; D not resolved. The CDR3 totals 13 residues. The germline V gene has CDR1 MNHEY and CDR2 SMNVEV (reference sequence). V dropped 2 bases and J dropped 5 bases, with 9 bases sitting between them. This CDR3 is CASSLGPRTEAFF. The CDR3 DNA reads TGTGCCAGCAGTTTAGGGCCCAGGACTGAAGCTTTCTTT.

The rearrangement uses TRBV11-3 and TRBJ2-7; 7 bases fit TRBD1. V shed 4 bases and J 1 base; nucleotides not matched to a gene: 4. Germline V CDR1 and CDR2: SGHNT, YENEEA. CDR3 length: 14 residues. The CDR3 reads CASSSHRGSYEQYF. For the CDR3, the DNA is TGTGCCAGCAGCTCGCACAGGGGATCCTACGAGCAGTACTTC.

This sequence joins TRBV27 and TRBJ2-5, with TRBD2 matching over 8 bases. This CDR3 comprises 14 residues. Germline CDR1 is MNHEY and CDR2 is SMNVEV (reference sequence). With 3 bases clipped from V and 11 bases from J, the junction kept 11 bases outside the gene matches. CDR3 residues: CASSFRGGQKSQYF. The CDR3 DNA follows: TGTGCCAGCAGTTTCCGGGGGGGCCAAAAGTCACAGTACTTC.

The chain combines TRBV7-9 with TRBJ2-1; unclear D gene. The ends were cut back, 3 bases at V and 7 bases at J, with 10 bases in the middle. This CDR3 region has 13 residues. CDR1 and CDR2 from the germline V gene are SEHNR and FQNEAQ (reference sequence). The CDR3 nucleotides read TGTGCCAGCAGCTTTTCAAGCTTAAATGAGCAGTTCTTC. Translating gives CASSFSSLNEQFF.

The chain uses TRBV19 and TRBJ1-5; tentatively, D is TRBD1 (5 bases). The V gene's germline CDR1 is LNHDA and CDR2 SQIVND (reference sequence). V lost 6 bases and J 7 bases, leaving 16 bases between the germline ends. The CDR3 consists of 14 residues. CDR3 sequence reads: CASSHQGDRQPQHF. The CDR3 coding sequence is TGTGCCAGTAGCCATCAGGGTGATCGGCAGCCCCAGCATTTT.

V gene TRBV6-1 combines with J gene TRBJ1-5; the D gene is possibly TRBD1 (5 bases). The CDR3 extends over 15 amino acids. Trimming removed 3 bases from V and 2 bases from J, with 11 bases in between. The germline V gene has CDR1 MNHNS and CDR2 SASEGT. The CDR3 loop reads CASSDLGEGNQPQHF. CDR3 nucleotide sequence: TGTGCCAGCAGTGATCTGGGGGAGGGCAATCAGCCCCAGCATTTT.

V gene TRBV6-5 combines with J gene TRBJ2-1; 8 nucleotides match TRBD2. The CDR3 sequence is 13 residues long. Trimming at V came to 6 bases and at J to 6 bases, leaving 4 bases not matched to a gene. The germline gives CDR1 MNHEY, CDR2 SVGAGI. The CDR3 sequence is CASRRGLANEQFF. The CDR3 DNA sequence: TGTGCCAGCAGACGTGGACTAGCCAATGAGCAGTTCTTC.

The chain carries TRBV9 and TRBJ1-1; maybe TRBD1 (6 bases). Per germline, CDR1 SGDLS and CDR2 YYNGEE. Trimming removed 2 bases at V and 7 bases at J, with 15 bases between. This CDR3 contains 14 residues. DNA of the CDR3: TGTGCCAGCAGCGTCTACAGGGAGAGGGGTGAAGCTTTCTTT. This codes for CASSVYRERGEAFF.

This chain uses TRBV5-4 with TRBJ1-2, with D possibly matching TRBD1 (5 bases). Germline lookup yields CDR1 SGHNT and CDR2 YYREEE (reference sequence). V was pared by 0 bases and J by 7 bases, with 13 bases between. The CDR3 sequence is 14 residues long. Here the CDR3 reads CASSLERAGPGYTF. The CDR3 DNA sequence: TGTGCCAGCAGCTTGGAAAGGGCAGGGCCTGGCTACACCTTC.

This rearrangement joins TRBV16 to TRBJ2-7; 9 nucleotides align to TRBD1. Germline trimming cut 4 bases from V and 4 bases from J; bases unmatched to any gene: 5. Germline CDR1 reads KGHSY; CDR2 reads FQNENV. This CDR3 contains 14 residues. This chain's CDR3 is CASSPGTGTYEQYF. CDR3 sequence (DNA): TGTGCCAGCAGCCCCGGGACAGGGACGTACGAGCAGTACTTC.

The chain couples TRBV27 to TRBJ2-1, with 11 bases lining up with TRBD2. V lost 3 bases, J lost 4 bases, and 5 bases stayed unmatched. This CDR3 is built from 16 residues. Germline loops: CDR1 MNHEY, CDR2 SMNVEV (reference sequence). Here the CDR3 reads CASSFSTSGTYNEQFF. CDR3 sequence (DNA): TGTGCCAGCAGTTTCTCGACTAGCGGGACTTACAATGAGCAGTTCTTC.

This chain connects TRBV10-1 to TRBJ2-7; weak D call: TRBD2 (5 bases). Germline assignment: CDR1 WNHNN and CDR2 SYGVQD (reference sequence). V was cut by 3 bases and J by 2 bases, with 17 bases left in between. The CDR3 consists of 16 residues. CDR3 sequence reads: CASSDTASGSAYEQYF. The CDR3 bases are TGCGCCAGCAGTGACACTGCTTCGGGATCCGCCTACGAGCAGTACTTC.

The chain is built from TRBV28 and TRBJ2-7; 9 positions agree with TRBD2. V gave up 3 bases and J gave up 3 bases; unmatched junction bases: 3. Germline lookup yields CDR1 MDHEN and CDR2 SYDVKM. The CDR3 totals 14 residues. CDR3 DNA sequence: TGTGCCAGCAGTTTCGGCGGGAGGGTCTACGAGCAGTACTTC. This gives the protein CASSFGGRVYEQYF.

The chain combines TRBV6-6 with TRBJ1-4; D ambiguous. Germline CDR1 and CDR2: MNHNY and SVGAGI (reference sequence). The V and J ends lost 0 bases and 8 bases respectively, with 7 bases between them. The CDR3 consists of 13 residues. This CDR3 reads CASSYSMAEKLFF. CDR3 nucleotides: TGTGCCAGCAGTTACTCGATGGCAGAAAAACTGTTTTTT.